A single sample gave rise to the 32 T cell receptor beta chains below, sequenced in a study of blood T cell repertoires in COVID-19 (TCRdb year 2020). Library generation was performed with the immunoSEQ multiplex PCR assay. TCRdb took over this immuneACCESS table, retaining in-frame rearrangements with V and J assigned. Such tables are incomplete; in checked studies, under half of the missing clones stem from an unresolved V gene, and the remainder is unexplained. This sample comprises 270,000 or so clones, around nine tenths of them detected only once. The top ten constitute approximately 10% of the sample. Source material: peripheral blood. The receptors come from a man aged 35-49 years with active or convalescent COVID-19.

The chain couples TRBV9 to TRBJ2-7; D is possibly TRBD2 (6 bases). V was trimmed by 0 bases and J by 6 bases, leaving 13 bases between them. The length of the CDR3 is 14 residues. In germline, CDR1 is SGDLS, CDR2 YYNGEE. The CDR3: CASSVGRTSPEQYF. The CDR3 DNA is TGTGCCAGCAGCGTAGGGAGAACTAGCCCCGAGCAGTACTTC. Looking up the rest from reference TRBV9 and TRBJ2-7 gives the full variable domain: DSGVTQTPKHLITATGQRVTLRCSPRSGDLSVYWYQQSLDQGLQFLIQYYNGEERAKGNILERFSAQQFPDLHSELNLSSLELGDSALYFCASSVGRTSPEQYFGPGTRLTVT.

CDR3 residues: CASSLAAKGDTEAFF. The CDR3 DNA reads TGTGCCAGCAGCTTGGCCGCAAAGGGGGACACTGAAGCTTTCTTT. V and J are TRBV5-4 and TRBJ1-1; the D gene is possibly TRBD1 (6 bases). The CDR3 sequence is 15 residues long. The V end lost 0 bases, the J end lost 3 bases, and 12 bases lay between the germline ends. Germline V CDR1 and CDR2: SGHNT, YYREEE (reference sequence).

V usage is TRBV27 and J usage is TRBJ1-2, with TRBD1 matching over 7 bases. Germline V gives CDR1 MNHEY, CDR2 SMNVEV (reference sequence). Germline trimming cut 6 bases from V and 4 bases from J; bases unmatched to any gene: 8. The CDR3 is 14 amino acids. The CDR3 coding sequence is TGTGCCAGCAGACGAGGGGGCCGGGGCTATGGCTACACCTTC. Its translation: CASRRGGRGYGYTF.

The chain recombines TRBV5-1 with TRBJ2-1; D is undetermined. Germline assignment: CDR1 SGHRS and CDR2 YFSETQ. The V end was cut by 4 bases, the J end by 8 bases, with 19 bases between. The CDR3 has 15 residues. The CDR3 region is CASSIGIGFGDEQFF. The CDR3 nucleotides read TGCGCCAGCAGCATTGGAATCGGGTTTGGCGATGAGCAGTTCTTC. The variable domain in full, completed from reference TRBV5-1 and TRBJ2-1, reads KAGVTQTPRYLIKTRGQQVTLSCSPISGHRSVSWYQQTPGQGLQFLFEYFSETQRNKGNFPGRFSGRQFSNSRSEMNVSTLELGDSALYLCASSIGIGFGDEQFFGPGTRLTVL.

This clone has ten or more counts. The chain carries TRBV7-9 and TRBJ2-1, with TRBD1 matching over 10 bases. The length of the CDR3 is 16 residues. Trimming removed 4 bases from V and 8 bases from J; junction bases left unmatched: 11. In germline, CDR1 is SEHNR, CDR2 FQNEAQ (reference sequence). The CDR3 sequence: CASSYTGTGDLDEQFF. The CDR3 bases are TGTGCCAGCAGCTACACCGGGACAGGGGATTTGGATGAGCAGTTCTTC.

This clone occurred a few times. J is TRBJ1-6 and V is TRBV9; maybe TRBD1 (6 bases). This CDR3 has 16 residues. With 3 bases removed from V and 6 bases from J, the gap between germline ends came to 16 bases. The germline CDR1 and CDR2 sequences are SGDLS and YYNGEE. The CDR3 region has the DNA TGTGCCAGCAGCGAGAGGGACGGCAGGGGTAATTCACCCCTCCACTTT. Translating it yields CASSERDGRGNSPLHF.

The genes are TRBV27 and TRBJ1-1, with TRBD1 as a possible D gene (5 bases). The CDR3 spans 13 residues. Between the trimmed V and J ends, which lost 2 bases and 4 bases, there was a span of 8 bases. Germline-derived CDR1 and CDR2 are MNHEY and SMNVEV (reference sequence). CDR3 DNA: TGTGCCAGCAGTTTACGGGGGGGCACTGAAGCTTTCTTT. It is translated as CASSLRGGTEAFF.

V usage is TRBV5-6 and J usage is TRBJ1-1, with D tentatively TRBD1 (6 bases). Germline loops: CDR1 SGHDT, CDR2 YYEEEE. The V end lost 4 bases, the J end lost 4 bases, and 20 bases lay between the germline ends. This CDR3 is 16 amino acids long. This CDR3 reads CASSLNPQGIFTEAFF. CDR3 sequence (DNA): TGTGCCAGCAGCCTGAACCCACAGGGAATTTTCACTGAAGCTTTCTTT.

This clone was detected only once. The chain uses TRBV30 and TRBJ1-6; D might be TRBD1 (6 bases). With 2 bases removed from V and 4 bases from J, the gap between germline ends came to 15 bases. Germline loops: CDR1 GTSNPN, CDR2 SVGIG (reference sequence). The CDR3 is made up of 16 amino acids. CDR3 sequence (DNA): TGTGCCTGGAGTCCTCCTTGGGACAAGTATAATTCACCCCTCCACTTT. It yields the protein CAWSPPWDKYNSPLHF.

The chain couples TRBV6-5 to TRBJ2-2; the match to TRBD2 covers 10 bases. This CDR3 spans 14 amino acids. Germline V CDR1 and CDR2: MNHEY, SVGAGI. After removal of 6 bases from V and 3 bases from J, the junction contained 1 base not matched to a gene. The CDR3 is CASRTSGDTGELFF. The CDR3, as DNA: TGTGCCAGCAGAACTAGCGGGGACACCGGGGAGCTGTTTTTT.

This chain joins TRBV5-1 and TRBJ1-1; maybe TRBD1 (6 bases). There are 14 residues in the CDR3. Looked up from germline, CDR1 is SGHRS and CDR2 is YFSETQ. The ends were cut back, 4 bases at V and 0 bases at J, with 10 bases in the middle. CDR3 coding DNA: TGCGCCAGCAGCCCAGGGGCCTTGAACACTGAAGCTTTCTTT. Its protein product is CASSPGALNTEAFF.

Written as DNA, the CDR3 is TGTGCCAGCAGCTTGAATGAGGCGGGAGTCGGCAATGAGCAGTTCTTC. This encodes CASSLNEAGVGNEQFF. J is TRBJ2-1 and V is TRBV7-6; 7 bases match TRBD2. The CDR3 runs to 16 residues. In germline, CDR1 is SGHVS, CDR2 FNYEAQ. J gave up 6 bases and V 3 bases, and 11 bases lay outside the gene matches.

This chain joins TRBV9 and TRBJ1-4; D gene uncertain. Trimming stripped 3 bases from V and 7 bases from J, with 10 bases between. Looked up from germline, CDR1 is SGDLS and CDR2 is YYNGEE. This CDR3 comprises 13 residues. The CDR3 coding sequence is TGTGCCAGCAGCGCGAGCCCGGGTGAAAAACTGTTTTTT. Its protein product is CASSASPGEKLFF.

The V gene is TRBV14, the J gene TRBJ2-7; TRBD2 matches 11 bases. The CDR3 contains 15 residues. J was trimmed by 1 base and V by 5 bases; bases with no gene match: 4. Germline-derived CDR1 and CDR2 are SGHDN and FVKESK. This chain's CDR3 is CASSLAGGRSYEQYF. Written as DNA, the CDR3 is TGTGCCAGCAGCTTAGCGGGAGGGAGGTCCTACGAGCAGTACTTC. The complete variable domain, with remaining parts taken from reference TRBV14 and TRBJ2-7, reads EAGVTQFPSHSVIEKGQTVTLRCDPISGHDNLYWYRRVMGKEIKFLLHFVKESKQDESGMPNNRFLAERTGGTYSTLKVQPAELEDSGVYFCASSLAGGRSYEQYFGPGTRLTVT.

This clone was seen a few times. J is TRBJ2-5 and V is TRBV7-2; TRBD2 is a possible D gene (5 bases). CDR3 length: 14 amino acids. The germline gives CDR1 SGHTA, CDR2 FQGNSA. Deletions cut 3 bases from V and 3 bases from J, with 11 bases between. The CDR3 DNA sequence: TGTGCCAGCAGCTTGAGAGAGGGAGAAGAGACCCAGTACTTC. Protein sequence: CASSLREGEETQYF. Supplemented by reference TRBV7-2 and TRBJ2-5, the full variable domain reads GAGVSQSPSNKVTEKGKDVELRCDPISGHTALYWYRQSLGQGLEFLIYFQGNSAPDKSGLPSDRFSAERTGGSVSTLTIQRTQQEDSAVYLCASSLREGEETQYFGPGTRLLVL.

The chain combines TRBV7-9 with TRBJ2-7; D unclear. CDR3 length: 12 amino acids. The germline V gene has CDR1 SEHNR and CDR2 FQNEAQ (reference sequence). V shed 3 bases and J shed 5 bases, with 8 bases lying between them. CDR3 sequence (DNA): TGTGCCAGCAGCTTCTCCTCGGACGAGCAGTACTTC. Residues: CASSFSSDEQYF.

The V gene is TRBV7-5, the J gene TRBJ1-5. TRBV7-5 is classified as a pseudogene. The CDR3 loop spans 20 amino acids. CDR3 region: CVRSLATVGPSWEAEQPQHF. CDR3 in DNA: TGTGTCAGAAGCTTAGCCACAGTCGGCCCGAGCTGGGAGGCTGAGCAGCCCCAGCATTTT.

The chain combines TRBV6-5 with TRBJ1-2, with no clear D. Trimming stripped 5 bases from V and 7 bases from J, with 11 bases between. The CDR3 totals 12 residues. CDR1 MNHEY and CDR2 SVGAGI come from the germline V gene. The CDR3 coding sequence is TGTGCCAGCAGTCCCGGACTCATTGGCTACACCTTC. Protein sequence: CASSPGLIGYTF.

In its sample, this clone was seen once. V usage is TRBV4-2 and J usage is TRBJ1-2, with D tentatively TRBD1 (5 bases). There are 16 residues in the CDR3. The germline V and J ends were trimmed by 1 base and 0 bases, with 12 bases remaining between them. CDR1 and CDR2 (germline): LGHNA, YNFKEQ. For the CDR3, the DNA is TGTGCCAGCAGCCAAGGGGTGACAGCAACTAACTATGGCTACACCTTC. This codes for CASSQGVTATNYGYTF.

The chain recombines TRBV4-1 with TRBJ1-5; no clear D gene. V dropped 4 bases and J dropped 6 bases, with 13 bases sitting between them. Germline loops: CDR1 MGHRA, CDR2 YSYEKL. CDR3 length: 14 amino acids. The DNA of the CDR3 is TGCGCCAGCAGCCCCAACCCTCGGGGTCAGCCCCAGCATTTT. The encoded protein is CASSPNPRGQPQHF.

V is TRBV2 and J is TRBJ2-7; D is ambiguous. The CDR3 has 12 amino acids. Germline V gene sequence: CDR1 SNHLY, CDR2 FYNNEI. Between the trimmed V and J ends, which lost 2 bases and 6 bases, there was a span of 8 bases. The CDR3 loop is CASSEKAAEQYF. CDR3 nucleotide sequence: TGTGCCAGCAGTGAAAAGGCGGCCGAGCAGTACTTC.

This chain connects TRBV11-3 to TRBJ2-1, with 12 bases that match TRBD2. V dropped 4 bases and J dropped 5; count of bases not matched to a gene: 6. Germline V gene data show CDR1 as SGHNT and CDR2 as YENEEA. The CDR3 consists of 16 residues. CDR3 sequence (DNA): TGTGCCAGCAGCTCGAGGACTAGCGGGACTAACAATGAGCAGTTCTTC. Its protein is CASSSRTSGTNNEQFF. The variable domain in full, completed from reference TRBV11-3 and TRBJ2-1, reads EAGVVQSPRYKIIEKKQPVAFWCNPISGHNTLYWYLQNLGQGPELLIRYENEEAVDDSQLPKDRFSAERLKGVDSTLKIQPAELGDSAVYLCASSSRTSGTNNEQFFGPGTRLTVL.

The gene calls are TRBV29-1 and TRBJ1-2; D gene ambiguous. The CDR3 has 14 amino acids. Deletions cut 2 bases from V and 4 bases from J, with 14 bases between. Germline CDR1 and CDR2: SQVTM and ANQGSEA. CDR3 in amino acids: CSVELPNGSYGYTF. The DNA of the CDR3 is TGCAGCGTTGAACTTCCGAACGGGTCCTATGGCTACACCTTC.

The chain is built from TRBV27 and TRBJ1-5; D is ambiguous. Germline CDR1 is MNHEY and CDR2 is SMNVEV (reference sequence). The V and J ends lost 8 bases and 1 base respectively, with 15 bases between them. The CDR3 is 15 residues long. CDR3 coding DNA: TGTGCCAGCGGTCCGGGTGACGGGAGCAATCAGCCCCAGCATTTT. Translating gives CASGPGDGSNQPQHF.

This chain links TRBV6-5 with TRBJ2-2, with 10 nucleotides matching TRBD1. The trim removed 4 bases at V and 4 bases at J, leaving 3 bases unmatched. The CDR3 loop spans 15 amino acids. CDR1 is MNHEY, CDR2 SVGAGI, per germline. The CDR3 bases are TGTGCCAGCAGTTTCCGGACAGGGGGCACCGGGGAGCTGTTTTTT. This codes for CASSFRTGGTGELFF.

The chain couples TRBV2 to TRBJ2-3; 7 nucleotides agree with TRBD2. Trimming cost V 8 bases and J 0 bases; bases outside gene matches: 8. The CDR3 sequence is 15 residues long. The germline V gene has CDR1 SNHLY and CDR2 FYNNEI. CDR3 protein: CASERAGISTDTQYF. As DNA, the CDR3 is TGTGCCAGCGAACGAGCGGGGATTAGCACAGATACGCAGTATTTT.

The V gene is TRBV2, the J gene TRBJ2-5; 14 bases agree with TRBD2. V lost 8 bases to trimming and J lost 5 bases; unmatched junction nucleotides: 7. The CDR3 runs to 15 residues. Looked up from germline, CDR1 is SNHLY and CDR2 is FYNNEI. The CDR3 spells CASRLAGGSGETQYF. The CDR3 region has the DNA TGTGCCAGCCGACTAGCGGGGGGGTCTGGGGAGACCCAGTACTTC.

V and J are TRBV9 and TRBJ2-7; D gene uncertain. CDR3 length: 13 amino acids. Germline CDR1 and CDR2: SGDLS and YYNGEE. Trimming took 4 bases from V and 0 from J, leaving 8 bases between them. CDR3 nucleotides: TGTGCCAGCAGCCCCTTTCCCTCCTACGAGCAGTACTTC. Amino acid sequence: CASSPFPSYEQYF.

The gene calls are TRBV9 and TRBJ2-7; TRBD1 matches 7 bases. The CDR3 contains 15 residues. The V gene's germline CDR1 is SGDLS and CDR2 YYNGEE. Germline trimming cut 0 bases from V and 3 bases from J; bases unmatched to any gene: 6. The CDR3 protein is CASSVAEGAVYEQYF. CDR3 in DNA: TGTGCCAGCAGCGTAGCCGAGGGGGCGGTCTACGAGCAGTACTTC.

The gene calls are TRBV18 and TRBJ1-1, with a possible D match to TRBD1 (6 bases). The CDR3 is 16 amino acids. Deletions cut 2 bases from V and 4 bases from J, with 17 bases between. Germline V gives CDR1 KGHSH, CDR2 LQKENI. The DNA for the CDR3 is TGTGCCAGCTCACCATGGGACATCAGCGGGGGCACTGAAGCTTTCTTT. Its translation is CASSPWDISGGTEAFF.

The chain carries TRBV12-5 and TRBJ2-7; 9 nucleotides agree with TRBD1. After removal of 3 bases from V and 5 bases from J, the junction contained 14 bases not matched to a gene. The CDR3 runs to 17 residues. From germline, CDR1 is LGHNT and CDR2 FRNRAP. Written as DNA, the CDR3 is TGTGCTAGTGGTTTCGAGACCCCGGGACAGGGAATCCACGAGCAGTACTTC. Protein product: CASGFETPGQGIHEQYF.

The V and J genes are TRBV7-2 and TRBJ1-4, with D unresolved. Trimming removed 4 bases from V and 0 bases from J, with 12 bases in between. The CDR3 sequence is 16 residues long. Germline V gives CDR1 SGHTA, CDR2 FQGNSA. The CDR3 reads CASSSGGPSTNEKLFF. In DNA, the CDR3 is TGTGCCAGCAGCTCCGGAGGGCCTTCAACTAATGAAAAACTGTTTTTT. Combining the CDR3 with reference TRBV7-2 and TRBJ1-4 gives the whole variable domain GAGVSQSPSNKVTEKGKDVELRCDPISGHTALYWYRQSLGQGLEFLIYFQGNSAPDKSGLPSDRFSAERTGGSVSTLTIQRTQQEDSAVYLCASSSGGPSTNEKLFFGSGTQLSVL.